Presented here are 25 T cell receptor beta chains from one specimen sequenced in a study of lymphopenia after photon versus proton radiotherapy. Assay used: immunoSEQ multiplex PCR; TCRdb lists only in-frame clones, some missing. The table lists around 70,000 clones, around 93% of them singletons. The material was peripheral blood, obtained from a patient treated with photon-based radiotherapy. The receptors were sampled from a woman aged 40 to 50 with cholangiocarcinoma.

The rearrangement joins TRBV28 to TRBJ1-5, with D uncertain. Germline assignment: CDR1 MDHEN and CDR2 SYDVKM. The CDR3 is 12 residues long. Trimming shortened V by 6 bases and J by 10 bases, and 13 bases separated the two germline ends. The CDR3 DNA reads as TGTGCCAGCAGCCCAAGAAACCGCCCCCAGCATTTT. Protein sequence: CASSPRNRPQHF.

Here the CDR3 DNA reads TGTGCCAGCTCCCCAACCGGGACAGGGGGCAATGGCTACACCTTC. It codes for CASSPTGTGGNGYTF. The chain carries TRBV28 and TRBJ1-2, with 12 bases aligning to TRBD1. V was pared by 8 bases and J by 6 bases, with 10 bases of the junction left unmatched. This CDR3 is 15 amino acids long. Germline-derived CDR1 and CDR2 are MDHEN and SYDVKM.

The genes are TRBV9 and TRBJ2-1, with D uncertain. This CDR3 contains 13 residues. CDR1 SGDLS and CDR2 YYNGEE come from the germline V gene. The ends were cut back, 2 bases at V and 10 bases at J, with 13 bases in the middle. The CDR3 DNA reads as TGTGCCAGCAGCGTCGACCCTATTAGGGAGCAGTTCTTC. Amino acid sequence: CASSVDPIREQFF.

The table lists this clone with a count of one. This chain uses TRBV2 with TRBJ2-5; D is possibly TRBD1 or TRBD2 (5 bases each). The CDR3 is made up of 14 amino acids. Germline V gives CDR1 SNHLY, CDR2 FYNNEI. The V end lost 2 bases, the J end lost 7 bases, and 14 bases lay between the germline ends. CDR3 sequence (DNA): TGTGCCAGCAGTGAATATTCAGGGCGGGCGACCCAGTACTTC. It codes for CASSEYSGRATQYF.

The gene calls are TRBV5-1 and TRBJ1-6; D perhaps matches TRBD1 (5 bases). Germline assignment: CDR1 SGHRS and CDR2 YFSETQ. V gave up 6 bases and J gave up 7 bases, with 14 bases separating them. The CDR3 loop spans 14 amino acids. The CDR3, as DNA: TGCGCCAGCACCATTGGGCAGGGCAATTCACCCCTCCACTTT. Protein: CASTIGQGNSPLHF.

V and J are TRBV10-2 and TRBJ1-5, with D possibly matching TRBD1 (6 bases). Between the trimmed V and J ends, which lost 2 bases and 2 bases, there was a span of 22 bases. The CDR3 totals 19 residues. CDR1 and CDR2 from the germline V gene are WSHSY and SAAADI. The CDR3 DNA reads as TGCGCCAGCAGTGAGGGCCTTCGAAGGGGGATGAGGGGCAATCAGCCCCAGCATTTT. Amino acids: CASSEGLRRGMRGNQPQHF.

CDR3 nucleotides: TGTGCCACCAGCGCCCCGGGACAGGGGAGTGATGAGCAGTTCTTC. Its protein product is CATSAPGQGSDEQFF. The chain is built from TRBV15 and TRBJ2-1; 10 positions agree with TRBD1. Germline V lookup: CDR1 LNHNV, CDR2 YYDKDF (reference sequence). CDR3 length: 15 residues. J lost 8 bases, V lost 5 bases, and 9 bases had no gene match.

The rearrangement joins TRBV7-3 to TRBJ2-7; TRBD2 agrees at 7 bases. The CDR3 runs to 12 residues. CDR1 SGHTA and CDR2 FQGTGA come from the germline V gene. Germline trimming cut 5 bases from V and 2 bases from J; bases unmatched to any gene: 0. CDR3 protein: CASSRGAYEQYF. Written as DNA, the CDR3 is TGTGCCAGCAGCCGGGGGGCCTACGAGCAGTACTTC.

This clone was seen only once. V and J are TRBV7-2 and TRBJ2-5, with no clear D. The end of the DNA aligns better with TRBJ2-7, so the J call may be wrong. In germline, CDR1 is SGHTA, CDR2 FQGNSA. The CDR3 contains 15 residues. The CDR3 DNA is TGTGCCAGCAGCTTATACCCCGGCCCGTCCTACGAGCAGTACTTC. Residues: CASSLYPGPSYEQYF.

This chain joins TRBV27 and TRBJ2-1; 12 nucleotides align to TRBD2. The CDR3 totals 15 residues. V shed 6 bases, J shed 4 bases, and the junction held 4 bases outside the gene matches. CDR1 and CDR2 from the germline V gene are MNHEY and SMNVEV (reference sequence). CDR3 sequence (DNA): TGTGCCAGCAGCCCTGGACTAGCGGGGTACAATGAGCAGTTCTTC. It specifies CASSPGLAGYNEQFF.

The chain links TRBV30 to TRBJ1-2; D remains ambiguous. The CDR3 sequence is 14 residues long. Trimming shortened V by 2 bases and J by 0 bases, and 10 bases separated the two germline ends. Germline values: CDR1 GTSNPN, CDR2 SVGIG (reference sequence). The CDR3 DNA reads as TGTGCCTGGAGTTTAGGGTTAGCTAACTATGGCTACACCTTC. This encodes CAWSLGLANYGYTF.

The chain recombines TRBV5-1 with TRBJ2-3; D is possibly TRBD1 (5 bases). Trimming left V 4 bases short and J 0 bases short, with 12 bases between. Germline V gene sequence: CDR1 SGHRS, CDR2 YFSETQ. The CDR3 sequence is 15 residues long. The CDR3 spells CASSPQGASTDTQYF. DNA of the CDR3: TGCGCCAGCAGCCCGCAGGGTGCTAGCACAGATACGCAGTATTTT.

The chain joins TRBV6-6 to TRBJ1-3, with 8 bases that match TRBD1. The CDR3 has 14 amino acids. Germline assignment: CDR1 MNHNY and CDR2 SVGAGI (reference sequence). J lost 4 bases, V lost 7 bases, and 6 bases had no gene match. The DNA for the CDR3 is TGTGCCAGCAAAGCGGACAGGGAGGGAAACACCATATATTTT. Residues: CASKADREGNTIYF.

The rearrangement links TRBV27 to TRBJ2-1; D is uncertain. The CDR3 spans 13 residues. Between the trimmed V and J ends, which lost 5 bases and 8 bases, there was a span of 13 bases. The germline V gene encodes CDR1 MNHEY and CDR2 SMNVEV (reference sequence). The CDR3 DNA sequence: TGTGCCAGCAGTCCGGGCCACTTCTATGAGCAGTTCTTC. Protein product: CASSPGHFYEQFF.

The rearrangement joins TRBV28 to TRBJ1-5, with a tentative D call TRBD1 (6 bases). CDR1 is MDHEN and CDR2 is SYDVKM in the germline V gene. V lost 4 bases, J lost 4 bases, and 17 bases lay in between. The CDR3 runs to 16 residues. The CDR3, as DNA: TGTGCCAGCAGTTCAACAGGGTATGGGGCGAATCAGCCCCAGCATTTT. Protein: CASSSTGYGANQPQHF.

The CDR3 reads CASNVGGWTEAFF. The CDR3 nucleotides are TGTGCCAGTAACGTGGGGGGGTGGACTGAAGCTTTCTTT. This chain connects TRBV19 to TRBJ1-1, with TRBD1 as a possible D gene (5 bases). In germline, CDR1 is LNHDA, CDR2 SQIVND (reference sequence). This CDR3 is 13 amino acids long. Trimming cost V 7 bases and J 5 bases, with 14 bases left between them.

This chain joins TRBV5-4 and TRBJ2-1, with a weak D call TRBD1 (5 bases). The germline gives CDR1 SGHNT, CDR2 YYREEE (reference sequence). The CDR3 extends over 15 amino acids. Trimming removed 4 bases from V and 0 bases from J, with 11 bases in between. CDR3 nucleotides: TGTGCCAGCAGCCCGGACATCAGCTCCTACAATGAGCAGTTCTTC. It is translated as CASSPDISSYNEQFF.

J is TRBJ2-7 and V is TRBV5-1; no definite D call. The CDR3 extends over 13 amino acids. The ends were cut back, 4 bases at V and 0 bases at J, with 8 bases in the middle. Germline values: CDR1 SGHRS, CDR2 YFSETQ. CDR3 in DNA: TGCGCCAGCAGCACGTCTTACTCCTACGAGCAGTACTTC. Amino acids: CASSTSYSYEQYF.

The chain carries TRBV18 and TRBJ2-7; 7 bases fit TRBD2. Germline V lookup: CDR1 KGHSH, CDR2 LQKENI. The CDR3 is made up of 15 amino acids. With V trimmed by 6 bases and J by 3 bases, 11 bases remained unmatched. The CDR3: CASSPSPGGLYEQYF. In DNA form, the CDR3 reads TGTGCCAGCTCTCCTTCTCCGGGAGGCCTCTACGAGCAGTACTTC.

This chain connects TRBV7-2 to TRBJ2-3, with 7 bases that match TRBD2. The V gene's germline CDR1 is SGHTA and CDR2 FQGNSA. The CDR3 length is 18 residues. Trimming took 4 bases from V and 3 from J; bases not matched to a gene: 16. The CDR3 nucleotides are TGTGCCAGCAGCTCTCGGCGACGGGCCTCCGGGGGGACAGATACGCAGTATTTT. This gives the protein CASSSRRRASGGTDTQYF. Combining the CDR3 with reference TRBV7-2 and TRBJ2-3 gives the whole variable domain GAGVSQSPSNKVTEKGKDVELRCDPISGHTALYWYRQSLGQGLEFLIYFQGNSAPDKSGLPSDRFSAERTGGSVSTLTIQRTQQEDSAVYLCASSSRRRASGGTDTQYFGPGTRLTVL.

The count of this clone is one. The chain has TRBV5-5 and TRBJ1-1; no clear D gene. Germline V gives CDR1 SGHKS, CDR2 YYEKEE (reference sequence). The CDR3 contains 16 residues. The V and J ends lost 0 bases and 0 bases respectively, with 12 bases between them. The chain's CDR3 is CASSLALHRMNTEAFF. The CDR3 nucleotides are TGTGCCAGCAGCTTGGCCCTGCATAGAATGAACACTGAAGCTTTCTTT.

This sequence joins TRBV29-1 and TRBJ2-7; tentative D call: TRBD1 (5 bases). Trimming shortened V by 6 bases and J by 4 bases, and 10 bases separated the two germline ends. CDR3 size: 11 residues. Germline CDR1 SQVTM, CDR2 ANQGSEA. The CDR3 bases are TGCAGCGTAGCGACAGTTTACGAGCAGTACTTC. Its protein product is CSVATVYEQYF.

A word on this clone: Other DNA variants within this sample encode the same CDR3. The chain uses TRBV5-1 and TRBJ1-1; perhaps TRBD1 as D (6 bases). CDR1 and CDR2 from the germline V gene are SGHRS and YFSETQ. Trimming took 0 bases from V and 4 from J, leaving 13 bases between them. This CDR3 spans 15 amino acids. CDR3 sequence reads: CASSLVGGVGTEAFF. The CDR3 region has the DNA TGCGCCAGCAGCTTGGTAGGGGGTGTTGGCACTGAAGCTTTCTTT.

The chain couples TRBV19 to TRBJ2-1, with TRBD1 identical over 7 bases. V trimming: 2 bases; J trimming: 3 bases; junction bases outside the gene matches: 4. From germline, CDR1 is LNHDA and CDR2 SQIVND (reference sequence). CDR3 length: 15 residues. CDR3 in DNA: TGTGCCAGTAGTATAATCCAGGGGGTCTACAATGAGCAGTTCTTC. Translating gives CASSIIQGVYNEQFF.

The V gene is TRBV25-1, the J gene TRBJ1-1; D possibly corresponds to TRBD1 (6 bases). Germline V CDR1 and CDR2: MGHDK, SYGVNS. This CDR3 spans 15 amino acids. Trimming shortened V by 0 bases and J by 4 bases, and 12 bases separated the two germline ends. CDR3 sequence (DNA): TGTGCCAGCAGTGAATATACAGGGAGAGGCACTGAAGCTTTCTTT. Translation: CASSEYTGRGTEAFF.